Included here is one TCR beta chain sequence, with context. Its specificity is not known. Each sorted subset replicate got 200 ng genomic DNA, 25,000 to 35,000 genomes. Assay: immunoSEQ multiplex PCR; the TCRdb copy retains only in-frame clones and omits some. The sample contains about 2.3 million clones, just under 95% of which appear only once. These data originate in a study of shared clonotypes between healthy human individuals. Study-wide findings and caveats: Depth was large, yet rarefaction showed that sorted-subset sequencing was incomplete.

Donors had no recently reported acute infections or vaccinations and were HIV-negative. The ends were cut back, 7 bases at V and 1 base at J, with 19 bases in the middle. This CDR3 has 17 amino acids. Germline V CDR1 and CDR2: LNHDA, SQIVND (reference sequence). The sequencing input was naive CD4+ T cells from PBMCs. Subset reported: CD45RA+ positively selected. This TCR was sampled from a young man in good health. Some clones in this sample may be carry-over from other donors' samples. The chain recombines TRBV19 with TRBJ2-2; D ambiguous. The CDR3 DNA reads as TGTGCCAGTACCGACCGAGCCTCCGGTTGGAACACCGGGGAGCTGTTTTTT. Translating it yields CASTDRASGWNTGELFF.